This T cell receptor beta chain was profiled in a study of identical twins. Comments on this clonotype: The antigen is undetermined. At one boundary the junction diverges from the germline segment, which might be a read error.

Study-wide results and caveats: Zero-insertion analyses were open to partial confounding by invariant MAIT and iNKT cells.

Through template switching, a universal primer site was introduced, and the cDNA contained unique molecular identifiers. Via MiXCR, TCRdb re-called the 5' RACE reads, giving one row per CDR3 protein. The data contain roughly 1,500,000 distinct CDR3 sequences, around 33% of them seen just once; the ten biggest clones take up 0.25% to 0.3%. Sequencing used cord blood. The sequence was collected from a newborn girl in good health.

CDR3 protein: CSATPGTSADTRYF. The CDR3 DNA sequence: TGCAGTGCTACTCCGGGGACTAGCGCAGATACGCGGTATTTT. The chain couples TRBV20-1 to TRBJ2-3, with 10 bases that match TRBD2. The CDR3 extends over 14 amino acids. Germline lookup yields CDR1 DFQATT and CDR2 SNEGSKA (reference sequence).